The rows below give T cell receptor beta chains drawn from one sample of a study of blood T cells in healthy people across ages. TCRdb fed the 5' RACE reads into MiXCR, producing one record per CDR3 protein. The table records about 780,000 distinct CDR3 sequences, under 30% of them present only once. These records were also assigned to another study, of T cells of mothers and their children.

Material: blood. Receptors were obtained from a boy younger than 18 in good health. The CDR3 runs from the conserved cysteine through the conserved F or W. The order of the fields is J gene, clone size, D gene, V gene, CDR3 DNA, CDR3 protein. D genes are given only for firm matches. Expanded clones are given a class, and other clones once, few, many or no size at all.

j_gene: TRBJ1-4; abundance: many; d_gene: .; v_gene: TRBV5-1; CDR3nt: TGCGCCAGCAGCACGGACGGACCTAATGAAAAACTGTTTTTT; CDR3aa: CASSTDGPNEKLFF
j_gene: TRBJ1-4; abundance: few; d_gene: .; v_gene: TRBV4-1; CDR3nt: TGCGCCAGCAGCCAAATAACAGGGACAACTAATGAAAAACTGTTTTTT; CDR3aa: CASSQITGTTNEKLFF
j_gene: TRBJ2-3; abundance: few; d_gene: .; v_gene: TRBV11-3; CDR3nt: TGTGCCAGCAGCTTAGGGTCCCCGGGGACCGGTAGCACAGATACGCAGTATTTT; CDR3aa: CASSLGSPGTGSTDTQYF
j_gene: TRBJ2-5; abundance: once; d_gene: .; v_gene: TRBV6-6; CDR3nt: TGTGCCAGCAGTTACTCGAAGGAGGAGCAGTACTTC; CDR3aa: CASSYSKEEQYF
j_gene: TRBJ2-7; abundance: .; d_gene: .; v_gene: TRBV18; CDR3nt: TGTGCCAGCTCACCACAGGGATGGGACGAGCAGTACTTC; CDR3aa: CASSPQGWDEQYF
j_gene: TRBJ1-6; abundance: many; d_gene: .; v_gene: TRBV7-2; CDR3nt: TGTGCCAGCAGCTTCTTAAGATCACCCCTCCACTTT; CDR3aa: CASSFLRSPLHF
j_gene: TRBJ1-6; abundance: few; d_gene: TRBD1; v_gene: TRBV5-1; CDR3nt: TGCGCCAGCAGCTTGGCCGGACAGGGGTCCTCACCCCTCCACTTT; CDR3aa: CASSLAGQGSSPLHF
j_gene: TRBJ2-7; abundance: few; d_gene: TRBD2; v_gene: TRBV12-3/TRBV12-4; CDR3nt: TGTGCCAGCAGATCCGAGCGGGGCGAGCAGTACTTC; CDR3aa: CASRSERGEQYF
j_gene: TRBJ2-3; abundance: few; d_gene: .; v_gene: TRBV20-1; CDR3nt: TGCAGTGCTTTCGCGGGGAATACGCAGTATTTT; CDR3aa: CSAFAGNTQYF
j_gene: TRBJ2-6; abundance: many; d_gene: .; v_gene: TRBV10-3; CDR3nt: TGTGCCATCTCGCCCGTGAGCTCTGGGGCCAACGTCCTGACTTTC; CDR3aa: CAISPVSSGANVLTF
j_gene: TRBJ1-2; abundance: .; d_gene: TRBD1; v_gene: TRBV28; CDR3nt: TGTGCCAACCGAGGGACAGGCCCCCAGAACTATGGCTACACCTTC; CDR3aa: CANRGTGPQNYGYTF
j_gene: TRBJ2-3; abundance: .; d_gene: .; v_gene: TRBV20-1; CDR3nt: TGCAGTGCTAGAGTCTTCGCGGGCGCAGATACGCAGTATTTT; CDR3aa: CSARVFAGADTQYF
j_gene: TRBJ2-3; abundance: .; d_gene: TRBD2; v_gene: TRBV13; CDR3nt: TGTGCCAGCAGCACCGCATGGAGCGGGGGAAACCAAGAGACCCAGTACTTT; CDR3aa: CASSTAWSGGNQETQYF
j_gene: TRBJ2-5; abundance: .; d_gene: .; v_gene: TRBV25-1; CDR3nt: TGTGCCAGCAGTTCCGGTGAGGGGGATATGGAGACCCAGTACTTC; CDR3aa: CASSSGEGDMETQYF
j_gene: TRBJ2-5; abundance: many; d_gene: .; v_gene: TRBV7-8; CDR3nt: TGTGCCAGCAGCTTAGACAGGCATCAGACCCAGTACTTC; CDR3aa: CASSLDRHQTQYF
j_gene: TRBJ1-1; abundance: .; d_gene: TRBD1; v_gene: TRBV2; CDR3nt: TGTGCCAGCAGTGAAAAAGACAGGGAGGACACTGAAGCTTTCTTT; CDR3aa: CASSEKDREDTEAFF
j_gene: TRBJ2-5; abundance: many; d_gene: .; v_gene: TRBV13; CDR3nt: TGTGCCAGCAGCTCGTACCAAGAGACCCAGTACTTC; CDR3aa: CASSSYQETQYF
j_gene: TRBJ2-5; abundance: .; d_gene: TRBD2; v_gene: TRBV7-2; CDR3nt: TGTGCCAGCAGCTCGGGACTAATCGAGACCCAGTACTTC; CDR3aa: CASSSGLIETQYF
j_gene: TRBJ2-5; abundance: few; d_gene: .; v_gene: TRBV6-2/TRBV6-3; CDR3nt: TGTGCCAGCAGCACCCCCTGGGGGCGAGAGACCCAGTACTTC; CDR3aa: CASSTPWGRETQYF
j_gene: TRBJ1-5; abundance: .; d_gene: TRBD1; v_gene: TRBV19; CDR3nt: TGTGCCAGTAGTACCTCCTCGGGCAGGGGGGGGAGCAATCAGCCCCAGCATTTT; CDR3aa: CASSTSSGRGGSNQPQHF
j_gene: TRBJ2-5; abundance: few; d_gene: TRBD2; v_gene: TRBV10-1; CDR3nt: TGCGCCAGCAGTGAGTTGGCTAGCGGGGAGACCCAGTACTTC; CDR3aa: CASSELASGETQYF
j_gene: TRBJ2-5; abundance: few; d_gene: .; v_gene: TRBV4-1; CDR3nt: TGCGCCAGCAGCCAAGTCGCGCAGGGTAGGGAGCAGTACTTC; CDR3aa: CASSQVAQGREQYF
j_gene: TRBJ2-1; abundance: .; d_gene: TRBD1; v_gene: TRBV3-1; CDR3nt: TGTGCCAGCAGCCGCCCCTGGGGGGACAGGGGGGACAATGAGCAGTTCTTC; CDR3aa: CASSRPWGDRGDNEQFF
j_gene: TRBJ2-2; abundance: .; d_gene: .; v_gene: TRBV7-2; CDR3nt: TGTGCCAGCAGCTTAGTTAAATCCATGCGCACCGGGGAGCTGTTTTTT; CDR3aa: CASSLVKSMRTGELFF
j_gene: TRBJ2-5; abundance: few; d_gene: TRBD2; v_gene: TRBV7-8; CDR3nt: TGTGCCAGCAGCTTAGAGCGGGGGGGCCAAGAGACCCAGTACTTC; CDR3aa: CASSLERGGQETQYF
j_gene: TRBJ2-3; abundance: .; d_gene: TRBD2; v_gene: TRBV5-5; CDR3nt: TGTGCCAGCAGCTCATACACCAACAAACTAGCGGGACCCTCAGATACGCAGTATTTT; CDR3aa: CASSSYTNKLAGPSDTQYF
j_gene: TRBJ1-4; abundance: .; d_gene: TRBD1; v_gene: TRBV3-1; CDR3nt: TGTGCCAGCAGCCCTGGACAGGGCCCATATGAAAAACTGTTTTTT; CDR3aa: CASSPGQGPYEKLFF
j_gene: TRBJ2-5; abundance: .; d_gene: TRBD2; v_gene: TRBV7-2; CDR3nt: TGTGCCAGCAGCTCGCCGTTCGGCGGGGGGGCCAGCCCAGAGACCCAGTACTTC; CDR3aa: CASSSPFGGGASPETQYF
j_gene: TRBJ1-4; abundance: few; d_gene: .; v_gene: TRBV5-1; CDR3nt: TGCGCCAGCAGCTCTGAACCAGGGACTAATGAAAAACTGTTTTTT; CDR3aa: CASSSEPGTNEKLFF
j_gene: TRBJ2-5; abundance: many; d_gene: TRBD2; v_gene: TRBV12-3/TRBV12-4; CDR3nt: TGTGCCAGCAGCCTGACTAGCGGGGGTCTCCAAGAGACCCAGTACTTC; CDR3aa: CASSLTSGGLQETQYF
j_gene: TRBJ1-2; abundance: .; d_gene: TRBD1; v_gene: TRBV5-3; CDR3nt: TGTGCCAGAAGCTCGGGACAGCGCTTTTGCTATGGCTACACCTTC; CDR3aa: CARSSGQRFCYGYTF
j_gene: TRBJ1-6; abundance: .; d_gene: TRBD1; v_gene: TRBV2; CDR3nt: TGTGCCAGCAGACAGGGGGTAGCGGGTTCACCCCTCCACTTT; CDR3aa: CASRQGVAGSPLHF
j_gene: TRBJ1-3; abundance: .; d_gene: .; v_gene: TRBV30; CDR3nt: .; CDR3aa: CAWGMGSGNTMYF
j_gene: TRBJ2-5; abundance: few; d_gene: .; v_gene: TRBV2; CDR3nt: TGTGCCAGCAGTGACCGGGACAACTACCAAGAGACCCAGTACTTC; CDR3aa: CASSDRDNYQETQYF
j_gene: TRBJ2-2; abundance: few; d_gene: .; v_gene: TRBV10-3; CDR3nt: TGTGCCATCAGCCTCAACATAGACACCGGGGGGCTGTTTTTT; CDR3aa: CAISLNIDTGGLFF
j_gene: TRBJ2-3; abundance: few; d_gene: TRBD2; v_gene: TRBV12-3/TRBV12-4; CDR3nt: TGTGCCAGCAGTTTAGCGTGGGCGGGGGGCCCCACAGATACGCAGTATTTT; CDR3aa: CASSLAWAGGPTDTQYF
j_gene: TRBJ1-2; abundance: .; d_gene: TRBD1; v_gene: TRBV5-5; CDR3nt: TGTGCCAGCAGGGCGGACAGGGGTGCCTATGGCTACACCTTC; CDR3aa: CASRADRGAYGYTF
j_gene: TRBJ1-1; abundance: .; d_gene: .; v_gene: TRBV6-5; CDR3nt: TGTGCCACCCGGTGGGACACTGAAGCTTTCTTT; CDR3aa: CATRWDTEAFF
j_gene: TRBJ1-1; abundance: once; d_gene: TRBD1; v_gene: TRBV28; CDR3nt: TGTGCCAGCAGTTTTGGGTCAGGGGGCCCCACTGAAGCTTTCTTT; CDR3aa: CASSFGSGGPTEAFF
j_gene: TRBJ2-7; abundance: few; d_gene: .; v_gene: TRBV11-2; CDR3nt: TGTGCCAGCAGCTTAATCGGGGTGATGTACGAGCAGTACTTC; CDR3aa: CASSLIGVMYEQYF
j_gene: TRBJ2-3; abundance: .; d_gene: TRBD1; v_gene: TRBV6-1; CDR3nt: TGTGCCAGCAGGAGGACAGGGGGTGCAGATACGCAGTATTTT; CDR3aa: CASRRTGGADTQYF
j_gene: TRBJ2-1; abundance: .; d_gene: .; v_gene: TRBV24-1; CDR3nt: TGTGCCACCAGTAGTACGGGGACCTACAATGAGCAGTTCTTC; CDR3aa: CATSSTGTYNEQFF
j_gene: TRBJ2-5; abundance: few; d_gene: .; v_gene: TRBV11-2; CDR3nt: TGTGCCAGCAGCTTAGGGTGGGGGCAGGAAGAGACCCAGTACTTC; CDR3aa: CASSLGWGQEETQYF
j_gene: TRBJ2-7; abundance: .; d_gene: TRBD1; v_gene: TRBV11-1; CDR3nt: TGTGCCAGCAGCCAGGACAGGAAGGACGAGCAGTACTTC; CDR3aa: CASSQDRKDEQYF
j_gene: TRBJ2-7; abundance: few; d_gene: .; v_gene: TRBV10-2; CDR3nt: TGCGCCAGCAGTGATGGCTTCTCTATTGGAGGCTACGAGCAGTACTTC; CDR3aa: CASSDGFSIGGYEQYF
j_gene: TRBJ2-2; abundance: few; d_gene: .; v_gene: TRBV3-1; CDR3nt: TGTGCCAGCAGCCAGGCTAGCAACGGGGAGCTGTTTTTT; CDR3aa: CASSQASNGELFF
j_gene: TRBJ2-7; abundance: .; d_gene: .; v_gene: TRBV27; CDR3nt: TGTGCCAGCAGTTTAAGGCAGGGTTGGTCCTACGAGCAGTACTTC; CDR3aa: CASSLRQGWSYEQYF
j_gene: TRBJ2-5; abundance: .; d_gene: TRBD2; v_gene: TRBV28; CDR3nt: TGTGCCAGCAGTTTAAGGACTAGCCCGGAGACCCAGTACTTC; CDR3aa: CASSLRTSPETQYF
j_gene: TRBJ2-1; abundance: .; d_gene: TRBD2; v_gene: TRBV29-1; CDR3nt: TGCAGCTCGTCTGGGGGGGACCTATCCAATGAGCAGTTCTTC; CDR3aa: CSSSGGDLSNEQFF